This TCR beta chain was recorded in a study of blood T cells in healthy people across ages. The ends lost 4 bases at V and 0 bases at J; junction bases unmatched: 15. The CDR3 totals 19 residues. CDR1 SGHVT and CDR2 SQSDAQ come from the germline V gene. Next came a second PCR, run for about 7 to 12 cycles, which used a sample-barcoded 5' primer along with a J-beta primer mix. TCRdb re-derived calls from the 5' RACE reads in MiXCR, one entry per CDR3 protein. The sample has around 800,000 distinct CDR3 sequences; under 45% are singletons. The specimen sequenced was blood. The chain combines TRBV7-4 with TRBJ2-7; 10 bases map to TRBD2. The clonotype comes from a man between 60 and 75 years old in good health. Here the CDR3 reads CASSYPGLAGAMSSYEQYF. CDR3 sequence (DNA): TGTGCCAGCAGCTATCCTGGGCTAGCGGGGGCCATGAGCTCCTACGAGCAGTACTTC.